The 9 T cell receptor beta chains given below trace back to one sample, sequenced in a study of identical twins. TCRdb used MiXCR to reprocess the 5' RACE reads, holding one entry per CDR3 protein. Counted here are some 500,000 distinct CDR3 sequences, nearly 10% occurring once; the ten biggest clones make up roughly 3%. The data were also submitted as part of a second study, on yellow fever vaccine responses in identical twins.

The sequenced sample was PBMCs. These receptors all stem from a woman aged 18-35 years in good health.

J is TRBJ2-1 and V is TRBV20-1; unclear D gene. Trimming pared 0 bases from V and 9 bases from J, leaving 6 bases between. The V gene's germline CDR1 is DFQATT and CDR2 SNEGSKA (reference sequence). The CDR3 is 11 amino acids. CDR3 nucleotide sequence: TGCAGTGCTAGAGAGGATTTTGAGCAGTTCTTC. Translation gives CSAREDFEQFF.

The J gene is TRBJ2-1, the V gene TRBV3-1; D not resolved. Trimming took off 0 bases at V and 10 bases at J, with 10 bases between the two ends. CDR1 LGHDT and CDR2 YNNKEL come from the germline V gene (reference sequence). The CDR3 contains 13 residues. This chain's CDR3 is CASSQDWSGEQFF. In DNA, the CDR3 is TGTGCCAGCAGCCAAGATTGGAGTGGGGAGCAGTTCTTC.

This clonotype was detected ten times or more. The CDR3 nucleotides read TGCGCCAGCAGCCAGGGGATGGGACTAGTGAATGGCGATGAGCAGTTCTTC. Translation: CASSQGMGLVNGDEQFF. This chain connects TRBV4-1 to TRBJ2-1; 8 positions match TRBD2. The CDR3 covers 17 residues. Looked up from germline, CDR1 is MGHRA and CDR2 is YSYEKL. V dropped 3 bases and J dropped 8; count of bases not matched to a gene: 15.

This clonotype has just a few counts. The chain uses TRBV6-5 and TRBJ1-1, with TRBD1 as a possible D gene (6 bases). CDR3 length equals 15 residues. CDR1 is MNHEY and CDR2 is SVGAGI in the germline V gene. Trimming left V 2 bases short and J 1 base short, with 11 bases between. CDR3 DNA: TGTGCCAGCAGTTACCTGTGGGACACGAACACTGAAGCTTTCTTT. Its translation: CASSYLWDTNTEAFF.

This clonotype was counted at least ten times. One end of the junction does not line up with germline, which may come from a read error. The chain employs TRBV3-1 and TRBJ2-1, with 8 nucleotides matching TRBD1. The CDR3 contains 13 residues. Germline assignment: CDR1 LGHDT and CDR2 YNNKEL (reference sequence). The CDR3 bases are TGTGCCAGCAGCCAAGATTTGGACAGGGTAAGGATCTTC. Its protein is CASSQDLDRVRIF.

The chain joins TRBV28 to TRBJ1-5; D uncertain. Germline loops: CDR1 MDHEN, CDR2 SYDVKM. The V end lost 4 bases, the J end lost 1 base, and 14 bases lay between the germline ends. The CDR3 has 16 residues. The CDR3, as DNA: TGTGCCAGCAGTTCCTCGTCCGGCCCCAGCAATCAGCCCCAGCATTTT. Residues: CASSSSSGPSNQPQHF.

The chain employs TRBV6-8 and TRBJ2-6; D uncertain. The CDR3 length is 14 residues. Germline V gene sequence: CDR1 MNHGY, CDR2 SAAAGT. The V end was cut by 7 bases, the J end by 1 base, with 8 bases between. The CDR3 is CASMKGSGANVLTF. The CDR3 coding sequence is TGTGCCAGCATGAAGGGATCTGGGGCCAACGTCCTGACTTTC.

This clonotype has a count of ten or more. This chain joins TRBV7-9 and TRBJ2-4; D gene unclear. The V gene lost 1 base and the J gene lost 1 base, with 8 bases spanning the gap. Germline CDR1 reads SEHNR; CDR2 reads FQNEAQ (reference sequence). The CDR3 has 15 amino acids. The CDR3 nucleotides are TGTGCCAGCAGCTTAGGCAGTTTGGCCAAAAACATTCAGTACTTC. It translates to CASSLGSLAKNIQYF.

This clonotype was counted between two and nine times. The chain is built from TRBV24-1 and TRBJ2-6; 9 bases fit TRBD1. The CDR3 has 19 amino acids. The V gene's germline CDR1 is KGHDR and CDR2 SFDVKD. The J segment lost 0 bases and the V segment lost 3 bases, leaving 8 bases of the junction unmatched. In DNA form, the CDR3 reads TGTGCCACCAGTGATCCCCGTGGGACAGGGTTCTCTGGGGCCAACGTCCTGACTTTC. It translates to CATSDPRGTGFSGANVLTF.